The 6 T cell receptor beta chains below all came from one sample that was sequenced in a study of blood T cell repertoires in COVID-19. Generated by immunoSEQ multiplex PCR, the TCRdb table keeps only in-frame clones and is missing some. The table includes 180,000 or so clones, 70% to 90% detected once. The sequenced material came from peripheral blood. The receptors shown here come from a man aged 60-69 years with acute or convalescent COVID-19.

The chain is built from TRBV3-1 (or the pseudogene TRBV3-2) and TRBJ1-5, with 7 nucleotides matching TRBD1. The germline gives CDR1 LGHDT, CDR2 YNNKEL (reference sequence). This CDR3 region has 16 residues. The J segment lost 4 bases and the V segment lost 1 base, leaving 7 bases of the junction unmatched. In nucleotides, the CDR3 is TGTGCCAGCAGCCAAGCCCGACAGGGATCAAATCAGCCCCAGCATTTT. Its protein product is CASSQARQGSNQPQHF.

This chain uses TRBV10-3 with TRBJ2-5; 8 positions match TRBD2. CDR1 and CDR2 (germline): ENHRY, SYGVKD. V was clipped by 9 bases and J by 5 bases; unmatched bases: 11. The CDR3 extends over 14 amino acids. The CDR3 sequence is CAIGGTRTLETQYF. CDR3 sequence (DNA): TGTGCCATTGGAGGGACTAGGACCTTGGAGACCCAGTACTTC.

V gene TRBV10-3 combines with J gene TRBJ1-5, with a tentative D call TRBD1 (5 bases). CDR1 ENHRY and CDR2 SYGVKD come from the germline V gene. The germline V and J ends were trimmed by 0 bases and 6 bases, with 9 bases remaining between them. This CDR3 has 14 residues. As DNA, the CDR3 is TGTGCCATCAGTGAGTCCCTCGGGGGTCAGCCCCAGCATTTT. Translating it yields CAISESLGGQPQHF.

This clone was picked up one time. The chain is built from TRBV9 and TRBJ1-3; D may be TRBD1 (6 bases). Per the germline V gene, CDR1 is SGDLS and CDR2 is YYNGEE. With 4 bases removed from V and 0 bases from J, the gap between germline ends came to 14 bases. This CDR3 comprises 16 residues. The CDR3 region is CASSPRGASSGNTIYF. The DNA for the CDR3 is TGTGCCAGCAGCCCCCGGGGGGCAAGCTCTGGAAACACCATATATTTT. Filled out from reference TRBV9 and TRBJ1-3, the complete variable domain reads DSGVTQTPKHLITATGQRVTLRCSPRSGDLSVYWYQQSLDQGLQFLIQYYNGEERAKGNILERFSAQQFPDLHSELNLSSLELGDSALYFCASSPRGASSGNTIYFGEGSWLTVV.

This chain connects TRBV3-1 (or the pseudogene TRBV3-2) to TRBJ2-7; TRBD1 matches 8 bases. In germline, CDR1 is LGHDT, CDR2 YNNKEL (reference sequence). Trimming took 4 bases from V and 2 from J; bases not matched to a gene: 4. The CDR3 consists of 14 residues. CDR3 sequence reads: CASSLGQGTYEQYF. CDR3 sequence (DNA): TGTGCCAGCAGCCTCGGACAGGGAACCTACGAGCAGTACTTC.

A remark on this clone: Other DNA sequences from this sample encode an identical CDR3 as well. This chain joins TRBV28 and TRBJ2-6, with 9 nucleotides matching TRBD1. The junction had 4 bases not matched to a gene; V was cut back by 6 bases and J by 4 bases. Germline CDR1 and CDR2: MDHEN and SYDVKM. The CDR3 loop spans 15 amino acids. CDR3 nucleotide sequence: TGTGCCAGCAGCCGGGACAGGGCGGGGGCCAACGTCCTGACTTTC. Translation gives CASSRDRAGANVLTF.